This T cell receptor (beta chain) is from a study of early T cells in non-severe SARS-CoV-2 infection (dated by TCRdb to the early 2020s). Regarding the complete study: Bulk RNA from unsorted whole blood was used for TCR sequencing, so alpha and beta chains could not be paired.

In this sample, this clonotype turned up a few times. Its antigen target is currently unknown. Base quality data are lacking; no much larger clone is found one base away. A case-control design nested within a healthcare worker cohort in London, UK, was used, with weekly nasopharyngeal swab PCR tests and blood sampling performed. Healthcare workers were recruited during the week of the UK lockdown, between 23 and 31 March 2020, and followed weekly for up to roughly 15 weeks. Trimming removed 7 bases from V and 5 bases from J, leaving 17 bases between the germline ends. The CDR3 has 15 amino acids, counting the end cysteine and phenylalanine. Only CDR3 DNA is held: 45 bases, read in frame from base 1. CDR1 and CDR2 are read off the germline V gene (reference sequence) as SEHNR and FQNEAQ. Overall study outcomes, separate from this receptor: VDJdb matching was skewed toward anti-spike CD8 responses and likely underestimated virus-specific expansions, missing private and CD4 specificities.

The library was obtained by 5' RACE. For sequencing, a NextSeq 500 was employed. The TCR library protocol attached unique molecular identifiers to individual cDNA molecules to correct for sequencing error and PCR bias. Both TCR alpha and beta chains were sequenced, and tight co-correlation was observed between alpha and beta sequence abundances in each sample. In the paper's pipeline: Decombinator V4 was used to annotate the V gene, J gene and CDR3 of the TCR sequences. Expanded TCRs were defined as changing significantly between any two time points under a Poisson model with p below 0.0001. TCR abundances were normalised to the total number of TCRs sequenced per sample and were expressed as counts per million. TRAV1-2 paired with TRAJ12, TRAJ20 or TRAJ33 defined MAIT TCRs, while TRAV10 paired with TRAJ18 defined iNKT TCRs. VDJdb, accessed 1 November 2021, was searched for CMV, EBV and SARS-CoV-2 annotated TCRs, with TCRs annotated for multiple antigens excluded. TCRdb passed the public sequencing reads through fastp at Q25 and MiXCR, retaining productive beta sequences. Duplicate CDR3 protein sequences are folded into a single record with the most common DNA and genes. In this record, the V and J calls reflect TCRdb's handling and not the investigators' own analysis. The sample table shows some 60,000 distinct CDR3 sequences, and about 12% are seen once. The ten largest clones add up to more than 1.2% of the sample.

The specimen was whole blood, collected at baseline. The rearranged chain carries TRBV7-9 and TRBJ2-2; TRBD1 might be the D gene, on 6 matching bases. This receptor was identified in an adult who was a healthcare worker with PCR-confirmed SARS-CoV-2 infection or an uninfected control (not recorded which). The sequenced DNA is TGTGCCAGCACCTGGGGCAGGGGACGGACCGGGGAGCTGTTTTTT. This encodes CASTWGRGRTGELFF.